Listed below are T cell receptor beta chains from one sample, sequenced in a study of T cell responses to AZD1222 COVID-19 vaccine. Assay used: immunoSEQ multiplex PCR; TCRdb lists only in-frame clones, some missing. The table lists 110,000 or so clones, 85% to 90% of them singletons, with around 10% in the top ten. The material sequenced was peripheral blood, taken on day 0 of AZD1222 vaccination. Source of these receptors: an adult in good health. The CDR3 runs from the conserved cysteine through the conserved F or W. A D gene is named only where the DNA matches it firmly. Not every row has a clone size; where given, it reads once, few, many or a size class.

size	V	J	D	CDR3	DNA
-	TRBV6-1	TRBJ1-5	-	CASSEPAGLPQHF	TGTGCCAGCAGTGAACCAGCGGGTTTGCCCCAGCATTTT
-	TRBV18	TRBJ2-5	TRBD1	CASGPGQQETQYF	TGTGCCAGCGGGCCGGGACAGCAAGAGACCCAGTACTTC
-	TRBV6-5	TRBJ2-2	-	CASSMVHQNTGELFF	TGTGCCAGCAGTATGGTCCACCAGAACACCGGGGAGCTGTTTTTT
-	TRBV9	TRBJ1-3	-	CASSVGGLSGNTIYF	TGTGCCAGCAGCGTAGGGGGCCTCTCTGGAAACACCATATATTTT
-	TRBV30	TRBJ1-2	-	CAWSSVGLGYTF	TGTGCCTGGAGTTCGGTGGGGCTTGGCTACACCTTC
-	TRBV24-1	TRBJ2-6	-	CATATPGANVLTF	TGTGCCACCGCAACCCCTGGGGCCAACGTCCTGACTTTC
-	TRBV30	TRBJ1-5	TRBD1	CAWSVKLGTVSNQPQHF	TGTGCCTGGAGTGTAAAGTTGGGGACAGTTAGCAATCAGCCCCAGCATTTT
-	TRBV7-2	TRBJ2-7	TRBD2	CASTPRGGSYEQYF	TGTGCCAGCACCCCCCGGGGGGGCTCCTACGAGCAGTACTTC
-	TRBV6-2/TRBV6-3	TRBJ2-1	TRBD2	CASSLLAGIHNEQFF	TGTGCCAGCAGTCTACTAGCGGGAATCCACAATGAGCAGTTCTTC
once	TRBV5-6	TRBJ2-7	-	CASSRTGSDYEQYF	TGTGCCAGCAGCCGAACAGGGTCAGACTACGAGCAGTACTTC
-	TRBV7-2	TRBJ1-4	-	CASSPQGEKLFF	TGTGCCAGCAGCCCCCAGGGTGAAAAACTGTTTTTT
few	TRBV3-1/TRBV3-2	TRBJ2-1	-	CASSQGQGFDFYNEQFF	TGTGCCAGCAGCCAAGGTCAAGGATTTGACTTTTACAATGAGCAGTTCTTC
-	TRBV7-9	TRBJ1-2	-	CASSLGQQDNYGYTF	TGTGCCAGCAGCTTAGGTCAACAAGATAACTATGGCTACACCTTC
-	TRBV12-3/TRBV12-4	TRBJ2-3	-	CASSQRAGDTQYF	TGTGCCAGCAGTCAGCGGGCTGGGGATACGCAGTATTTT
-	TRBV7-9	TRBJ2-2	TRBD2	CASSLGLAGITGELFF	TGTGCCAGCAGCCTAGGACTAGCGGGAATCACCGGGGAGCTGTTTTTT
-	TRBV11-1	TRBJ2-7	-	CASSGGVGHEQYF	TGTGCCAGCAGCGGGGGAGTTGGTCACGAGCAGTACTTC
-	TRBV5-5	TRBJ2-3	-	CASSLGRDVLTDTQYF	TGTGCCAGCAGCTTGGGCAGGGACGTTCTCACAGATACGCAGTATTTT
many	TRBV7-9	TRBJ2-7	-	CASSLTEQTYEQYF	TGTGCCAGCAGCTTAACGGAACAAACCTACGAGCAGTACTTC
-	TRBV7-9	TRBJ2-2	-	CASSSGSGELFF	TGTGCCAGCAGCTCGGGTTCCGGGGAGCTGTTTTTT
-	TRBV11-2	TRBJ2-7	-	CASSLVRAGYEQYF	TGTGCCAGCAGCTTAGTGAGGGCAGGCTACGAGCAGTACTTC
-	TRBV7-3	TRBJ2-2	TRBD2	CASSLSGGQAGELFF	TGTGCCAGCAGCTTAAGCGGGGGGCAAGCCGGGGAGCTGTTTTTT
-	TRBV7-2	TRBJ2-1	TRBD2	CASSLGLANNEQFF	TGTGCCAGCAGCCTTGGACTAGCGAACAATGAGCAGTTCTTC
-	TRBV4-3	TRBJ1-2	-	CASSQGPQGGYGYTF	TGCGCCAGCAGCCAAGGCCCTCAGGGAGGCTATGGCTACACCTTC
-	TRBV3-1/TRBV3-2	TRBJ1-1	-	CASSHSGAGRNTEAFF	TGTGCCAGCAGCCACTCCGGCGCAGGTAGGAACACTGAAGCTTTCTTT
-	TRBV19	TRBJ2-7	-	CASSIDRWDYEQYF	TGTGCCAGTAGTATAGACCGATGGGACTACGAGCAGTACTTC
-	TRBV9	TRBJ1-4	-	CASSERLSGEKLFF	TGTGCCAGCAGCGAGAGACTCAGCGGTGAAAAACTGTTTTTT
-	TRBV14	TRBJ1-2	-	CASSHRTIPGYGYTF	TGTGCCAGCAGCCACCGGACAATCCCTGGCTATGGCTACACCTTC
-	TRBV5-1	TRBJ2-1	TRBD1	CASSWEDRGGNEQFF	TGCGCCAGCAGCTGGGAGGACAGGGGGGGAAATGAGCAGTTCTTC
-	TRBV7-9	TRBJ1-2	TRBD1	CASSSGGFYGYTF	TGTGCCAGCAGCTCAGGGGGCTTCTATGGCTACACCTTC
-	TRBV7-3	TRBJ2-1	TRBD2	CASSHGTSSNEQFF	TGTGCCAGCAGCCACGGGACTAGCTCCAATGAGCAGTTCTTC
-	TRBV7-6	TRBJ2-2	TRBD2	CASSPRVVAGGFTGELFF	TGTGCCAGCAGCCCCCGCGTTGTAGCGGGAGGCTTCACCGGGGAGCTGTTTTTT
-	TRBV7-9	TRBJ2-2	-	CASSQQGNTGELFF	TGTGCCAGCAGCCAACAGGGGAACACCGGGGAGCTGTTTTTT
-	TRBV28	TRBJ1-6	-	CASRGPSSPLHF	TGTGCCAGCAGAGGTCCTAGCTCACCCCTCCACTTT
-	TRBV6-5	TRBJ2-5	-	CASSYSIYGDQETQYF	TGTGCCAGCAGTTACTCGATTTATGGGGACCAAGAGACCCAGTACTTC
-	TRBV3-1/TRBV3-2	TRBJ1-4	TRBD1	CASSQDLVGTANEKLFF	TGTGCCAGCAGCCAAGATCTGGTGGGGACAGCTAATGAAAAACTGTTTTTT
-	TRBV6-5	TRBJ2-2	-	CASSYSDGAGELFF	TGTGCCAGCAGTTACTCGGACGGGGCCGGGGAGCTGTTTTTT
-	TRBV15	TRBJ2-7	-	CATSRDRRGTSYEQYF	TGTGCCACCAGCAGAGATAGGAGGGGCACCTCCTACGAGCAGTACTTC
-	TRBV28	TRBJ1-4	-	CASSLAGINEKLFF	TGTGCCAGCAGTTTGGCAGGGATTAATGAAAAACTGTTTTTT
-	TRBV6-4	TRBJ2-7	-	CASSDQSGTEQYF	TGTGCCAGCAGTGACCAGTCGGGGACCGAGCAGTACTTC
-	TRBV6-5	TRBJ1-1	-	CASSRYRAVGWEAFF	TGTGCCAGCAGCCGATACAGGGCCGTAGGTTGGGAAGCTTTCTTT
-	TRBV10-2	TRBJ1-1	TRBD1	CASSDLGQGNTEAFF	TGCGCCAGCAGTGACCTCGGACAGGGGAACACTGAAGCTTTCTTT
few	TRBV5-1	TRBJ1-6	-	CASSYPDSNSPLHF	TGCGCCAGCAGCTACCCGGACAGTAATTCACCCCTCCACTTT
-	TRBV5-1	TRBJ1-6	-	CASSPGLGNSPLHF	TGCGCCAGCAGCCCCGGACTGGGTAATTCACCCCTCCACTTT
-	TRBV18	TRBJ1-5	-	CASSTRTGDSNQPQHF	TGTGCCAGCTCAACGAGGACGGGAGATAGCAATCAGCCCCAGCATTTT
-	TRBV27	TRBJ2-1	-	CASSFFGNEQFF	TGTGCCAGCAGTTTTTTTGGGAATGAGCAGTTCTTC
once	TRBV6-5	TRBJ2-1	-	CASSRTGAHNEQFF	TGTGCCAGCAGCCGAACGGGAGCCCACAATGAGCAGTTCTTC
-	TRBV7-8	TRBJ1-1	-	CASSMDSTEAFF	TGTGCCAGCAGCATGGACAGCACTGAAGCTTTCTTT
few	TRBV24-1	TRBJ2-7	TRBD1	CATSDSGQGFYEQYF	TGTGCCACCAGTGATTCGGGACAGGGGTTCTACGAGCAGTACTTC
-	TRBV28	TRBJ1-2	-	CASSLSGASGYTF	TGTGCCAGCAGTTTATCAGGGGCGAGTGGCTACACCTTC
-	TRBV6-5	TRBJ2-3	-	CASSYTLLADTQYF	TGTGCCAGCAGTTACACCTTACTAGCAGATACGCAGTATTTT
-	TRBV5-1	TRBJ1-2	TRBD1	CASSTSGQKNYGYTF	TGCGCCAGCAGCACCTCGGGACAGAAAAACTATGGCTACACCTTC
-	TRBV6-1	TRBJ1-5	-	CASRENPLGSNQPQHF	TGTGCCAGCAGGGAAAACCCTTTGGGCAGCAATCAGCCCCAGCATTTT
-	TRBV11-1	TRBJ1-2	-	CASSPETDGRNTF	TGTGCCAGCAGCCCTGAAACGGACGGCCGAAACACCTTC